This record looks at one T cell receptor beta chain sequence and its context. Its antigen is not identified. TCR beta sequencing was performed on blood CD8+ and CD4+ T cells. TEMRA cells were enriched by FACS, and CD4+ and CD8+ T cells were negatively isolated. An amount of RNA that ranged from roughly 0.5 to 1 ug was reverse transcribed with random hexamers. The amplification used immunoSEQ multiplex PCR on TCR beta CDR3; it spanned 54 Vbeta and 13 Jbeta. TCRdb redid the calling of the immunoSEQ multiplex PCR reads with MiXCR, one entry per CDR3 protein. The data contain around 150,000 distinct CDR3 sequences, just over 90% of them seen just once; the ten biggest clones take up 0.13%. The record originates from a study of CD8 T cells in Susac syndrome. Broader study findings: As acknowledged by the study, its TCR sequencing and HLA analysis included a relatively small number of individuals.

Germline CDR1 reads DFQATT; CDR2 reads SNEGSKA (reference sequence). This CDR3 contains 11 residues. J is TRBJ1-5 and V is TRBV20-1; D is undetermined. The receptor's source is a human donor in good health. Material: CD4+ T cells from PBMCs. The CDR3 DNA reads TGCAGCGTCCCGGGTGGTCAGCCCCAGCATTTT. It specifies CSVPGGQPQHF.